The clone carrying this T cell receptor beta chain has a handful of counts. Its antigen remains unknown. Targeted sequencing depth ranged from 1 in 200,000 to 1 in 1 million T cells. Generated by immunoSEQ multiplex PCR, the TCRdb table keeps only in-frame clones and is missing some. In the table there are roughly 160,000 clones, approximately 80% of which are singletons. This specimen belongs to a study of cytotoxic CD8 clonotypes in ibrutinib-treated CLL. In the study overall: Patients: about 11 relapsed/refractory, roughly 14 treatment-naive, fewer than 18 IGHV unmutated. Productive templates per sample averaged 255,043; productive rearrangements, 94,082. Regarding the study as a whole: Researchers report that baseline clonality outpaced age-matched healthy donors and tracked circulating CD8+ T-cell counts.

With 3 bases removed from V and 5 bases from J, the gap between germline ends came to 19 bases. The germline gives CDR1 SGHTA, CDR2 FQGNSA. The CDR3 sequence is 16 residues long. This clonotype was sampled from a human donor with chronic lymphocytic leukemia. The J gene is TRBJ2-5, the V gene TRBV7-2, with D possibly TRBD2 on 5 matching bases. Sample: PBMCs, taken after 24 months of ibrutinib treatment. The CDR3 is CASSLSGGLTAETQYF. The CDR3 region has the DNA TGTGCCAGCAGCTTGAGCGGAGGACTCACCGCGGAGACCCAGTACTTC.